These T cell receptor beta chains were read from a single sample in a study of blood T cell repertoires in COVID-19. The table came from immunoSEQ multiplex PCR; TCRdb's copy has only in-frame clones and leaves some out. The data contain about 120,000 clones, 70% to 90% of them seen just once; the ten biggest clones take up roughly 4.7%. Specimen: peripheral blood. These receptors came from a man aged 35 to 55 with acute or convalescent COVID-19. The CDR3 runs from the conserved cysteine through the conserved F or W. D genes are given only for firm matches. Clone size appears in some rows only: once, few, many, or a class for an expanded clone.

size	D	V	J	CDR3	DNA
NA	NA	TRBV13	TRBJ2-1	CASSSGSREQFF	TGTGCCAGCAGCTCGGGATCAAGGGAGCAGTTCTTC
NA	TRBD1	TRBV6-5	TRBJ1-1	CASSYRTGPMNTEAFF	TGTGCCAGCAGTTACCGGACAGGGCCCATGAACACTGAAGCTTTCTTT
NA	TRBD2	TRBV12-3/TRBV12-4	TRBJ2-7	CASGGAYEQYF	TGTGCCAGCGGGGGGGCCTACGAGCAGTACTTC
NA	NA	TRBV30	TRBJ2-7	CAWSFHTYEQYF	TGTGCCTGGAGTTTCCACACCTACGAGCAGTACTTC
NA	TRBD1	TRBV7-8	TRBJ1-6	CASSPPGQGNSPLHF	TGTGCCAGCAGCCCCCCGGGACAGGGGAATTCACCCCTCCACTTT
NA	NA	TRBV19	TRBJ1-1	CASSIGGSGTEAFF	TGTGCCAGTAGTATCGGGGGGAGTGGCACTGAAGCTTTCTTT
NA	TRBD2	TRBV19	TRBJ2-2	CASRSRLAGTNTGELFF	TGTGCCAGTAGGTCCAGACTAGCGGGGACGAACACCGGGGAGCTGTTTTTT
NA	TRBD1	TRBV19	TRBJ1-2	CASSILGQGNYGYTF	TGTGCCAGTAGTATTCTGGGACAGGGTAATTATGGCTACACCTTC
few	NA	TRBV7-2	TRBJ1-2	CASSLTSTGYGYTF	TGTGCCAGCAGCTTAACCTCCACAGGCTATGGCTACACCTTC
few	TRBD1	TRBV6-5	TRBJ1-3	CASSRDRVGNTIYF	TGTGCCAGCAGCAGGGACAGGGTTGGAAACACCATATATTTT
NA	TRBD1	TRBV7-2	TRBJ1-5	CASSSLDRALGQPQHF	TGTGCCAGCAGCTCTCTCGACAGGGCCCTGGGTCAGCCCCAGCATTTT
NA	NA	TRBV6-5	TRBJ1-2	CASSPDSFFYGYTF	TGTGCCAGCAGTCCGGACAGTTTTTTCTATGGCTACACCTTC
NA	TRBD1	TRBV12-5	TRBJ1-1	CASGLLTTGSEAFF	TGTGCTAGTGGTTTGTTGACGACAGGGTCTGAAGCTTTCTTT
NA	NA	TRBV12-5	TRBJ1-5	CASGSQGSNQPQHF	TGTGCTAGTGGTTCTCAGGGAAGCAATCAGCCCCAGCATTTT
NA	NA	TRBV27	TRBJ1-6	CASSRMGGAKGTPLHF	TGTGCCAGCAGTCGCATGGGGGGGGCGAAAGGGACACCCCTCCACTTT
few	TRBD1	TRBV5-1	TRBJ1-1	CASSLQGASETEAFF	TGCGCCAGCAGCTTACAGGGGGCATCTGAAACTGAAGCTTTCTTT
NA	NA	TRBV19	TRBJ1-2	CASQYETNYGYTF	TGTGCCAGTCAATATGAGACTAACTATGGCTACACCTTC
NA	TRBD1	TRBV11-2	TRBJ2-1	CASSWGGTGINEQFF	TGTGCCAGCAGCTGGGGAGGGACAGGGATTAATGAGCAGTTCTTC
NA	TRBD1	TRBV25-1	TRBJ1-5	CASARQGSNQPQHF	TGTGCCAGCGCCCGACAGGGGAGCAATCAGCCCCAGCATTTT
NA	NA	TRBV19	TRBJ1-5	CASSVGPIEPQHF	TGTGCCAGTAGTGTAGGGCCAATCGAGCCCCAGCATTTT
once	NA	TRBV6-2/TRBV6-3	TRBJ2-1	CASSYLGLGDNEQFF	TGTGCCAGCAGTTACCTGGGACTGGGGGACAATGAGCAGTTCTTC
once	TRBD2	TRBV6-1	TRBJ2-7	CASSEDSGASNGEQYF	TGTGCCAGCAGTGAGGATAGCGGGGCCTCCAATGGGGAGCAGTACTTC
NA	TRBD1	TRBV7-6	TRBJ1-2	CASSLSPTGVLGYTF	TGTGCCAGCAGCCTAAGCCCCACAGGGGTACTCGGCTACACCTTC
NA	NA	TRBV12-5	TRBJ2-1	CASGWPKRSYNEQFF	TGTGCTAGTGGCTGGCCGAAGAGGTCCTACAATGAGCAGTTCTTC
NA	NA	TRBV5-6	TRBJ1-2	CASSRPGDINGYTF	TGTGCCAGCAGCCGACCAGGGGATATCAATGGCTACACCTTC
NA	TRBD2	TRBV27	TRBJ2-2	CASSELAVNTGELFF	TGTGCCAGCAGCGAACTAGCGGTGAACACCGGGGAGCTGTTTTTT
NA	TRBD2	TRBV7-8	TRBJ2-1	CASSLGLAGSYNEQFF	TGTGCCAGCAGCTTAGGACTAGCGGGGTCCTACAATGAGCAGTTCTTC
NA	TRBD1	TRBV19	TRBJ1-6	CASSIGQGASPLHF	TGTGCCAGTAGTATAGGACAGGGGGCTTCACCCCTCCACTTT
NA	NA	TRBV11-2	TRBJ1-2	CASSPPGAPNYGYTF	TGTGCCAGCAGCCCCCCGGGAGCACCTAACTATGGCTACACCTTC
NA	NA	TRBV3-1/TRBV3-2	TRBJ1-1	CASSPSGYTEAFF	TGTGCCAGCAGCCCCTCAGGGTACACTGAAGCTTTCTTT
NA	TRBD1	TRBV5-1	TRBJ1-6	CASSLEGQGGNSPLHF	TGCGCCAGCAGCTTGGAGGGACAGGGAGGGAATTCACCCCTCCACTTT
NA	TRBD1	TRBV6-5	TRBJ1-4	CASSRDRSNEKLFF	TGTGCCAGCAGCCGGGACAGGAGTAATGAAAAACTGTTTTTT
NA	NA	TRBV15	TRBJ2-5	CATSTGRTGEIETQYF	TGTGCCACCAGCACCGGACGGACGGGAGAAATCGAGACCCAGTACTTC